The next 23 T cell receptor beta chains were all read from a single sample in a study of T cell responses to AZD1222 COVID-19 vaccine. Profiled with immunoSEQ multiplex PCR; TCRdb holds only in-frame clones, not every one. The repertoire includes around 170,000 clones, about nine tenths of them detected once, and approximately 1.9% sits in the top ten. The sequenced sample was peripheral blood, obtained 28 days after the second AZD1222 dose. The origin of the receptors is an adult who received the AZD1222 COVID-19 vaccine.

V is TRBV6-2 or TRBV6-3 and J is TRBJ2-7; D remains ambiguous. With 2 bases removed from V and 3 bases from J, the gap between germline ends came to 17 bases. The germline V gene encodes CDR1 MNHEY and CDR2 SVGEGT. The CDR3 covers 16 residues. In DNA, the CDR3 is TGTGCCAGCAGTTACCGGTTCATCGGAACCCACTACGAGCAGTACTTC. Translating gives CASSYRFIGTHYEQYF.

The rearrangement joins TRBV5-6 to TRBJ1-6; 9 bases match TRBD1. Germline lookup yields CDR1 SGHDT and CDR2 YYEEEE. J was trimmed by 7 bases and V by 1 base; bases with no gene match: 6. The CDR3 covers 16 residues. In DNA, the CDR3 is TGTGCCAGCAGCTTGTCAGCGGGACAGGGCAATTCACCCCTCCACTTT. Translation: CASSLSAGQGNSPLHF.

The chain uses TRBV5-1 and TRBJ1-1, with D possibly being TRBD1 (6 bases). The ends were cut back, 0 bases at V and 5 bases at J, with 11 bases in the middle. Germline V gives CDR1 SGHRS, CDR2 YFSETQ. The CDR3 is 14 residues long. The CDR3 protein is CASSLGEGGTEAFF. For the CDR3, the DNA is TGCGCCAGCAGCTTGGGTGAAGGGGGAACTGAAGCTTTCTTT.

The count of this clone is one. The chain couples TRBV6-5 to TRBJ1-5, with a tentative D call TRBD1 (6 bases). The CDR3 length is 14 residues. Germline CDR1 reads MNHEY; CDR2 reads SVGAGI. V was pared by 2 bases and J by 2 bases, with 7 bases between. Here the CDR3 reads CASSYRQGNQPQHF. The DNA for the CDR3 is TGTGCCAGCAGTTACCGACAGGGCAATCAGCCCCAGCATTTT.

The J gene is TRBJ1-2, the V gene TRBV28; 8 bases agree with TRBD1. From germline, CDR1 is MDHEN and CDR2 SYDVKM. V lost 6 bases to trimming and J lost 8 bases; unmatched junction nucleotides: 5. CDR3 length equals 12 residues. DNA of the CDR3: TGTGCCAGCAGGTCAGGGGGCGAGGGCTACACCTTC. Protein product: CASRSGGEGYTF.

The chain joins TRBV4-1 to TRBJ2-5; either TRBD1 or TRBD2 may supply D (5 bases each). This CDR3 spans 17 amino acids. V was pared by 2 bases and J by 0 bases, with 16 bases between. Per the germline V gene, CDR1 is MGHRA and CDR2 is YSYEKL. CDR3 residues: CASSQSGPGTYQETQYF. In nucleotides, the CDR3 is TGCGCCAGCAGCCAATCCGGTCCGGGGACGTACCAAGAGACCCAGTACTTC.

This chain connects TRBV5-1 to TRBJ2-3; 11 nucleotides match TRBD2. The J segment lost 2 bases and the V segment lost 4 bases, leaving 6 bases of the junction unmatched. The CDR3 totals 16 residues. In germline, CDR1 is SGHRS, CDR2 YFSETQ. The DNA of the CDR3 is TGCGCCAGCAGCCCAGGGACTAGCGGATACACAGATACGCAGTATTTT. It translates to CASSPGTSGYTDTQYF.

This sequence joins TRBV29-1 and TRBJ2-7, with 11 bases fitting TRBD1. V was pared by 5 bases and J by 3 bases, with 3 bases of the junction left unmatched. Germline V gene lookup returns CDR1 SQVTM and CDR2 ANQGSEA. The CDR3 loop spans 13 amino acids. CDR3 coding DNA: TGCAGCGTTTCGGACAGGGGGCTCTACGAGCAGTACTTC. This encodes CSVSDRGLYEQYF.

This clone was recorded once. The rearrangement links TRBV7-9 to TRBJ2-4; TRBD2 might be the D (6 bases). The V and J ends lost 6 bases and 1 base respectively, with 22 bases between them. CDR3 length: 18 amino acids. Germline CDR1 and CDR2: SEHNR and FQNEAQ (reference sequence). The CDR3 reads CASRPEAVGGKAKNIQYF. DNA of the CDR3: TGTGCCAGCAGACCCGAGGCGGTTGGGGGGAAGGCCAAAAACATTCAGTACTTC.

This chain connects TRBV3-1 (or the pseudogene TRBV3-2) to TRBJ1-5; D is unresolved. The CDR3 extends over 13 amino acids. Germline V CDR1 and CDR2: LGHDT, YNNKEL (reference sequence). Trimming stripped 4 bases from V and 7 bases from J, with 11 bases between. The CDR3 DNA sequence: TGTGCCAGCAGCCGGGATCCGAGGCAGCCCCAGCATTTT. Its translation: CASSRDPRQPQHF.

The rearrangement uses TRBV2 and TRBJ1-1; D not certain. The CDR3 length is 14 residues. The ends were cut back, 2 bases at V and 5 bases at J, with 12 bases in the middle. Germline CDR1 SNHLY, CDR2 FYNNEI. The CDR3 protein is CASSEMAAGTEAFF. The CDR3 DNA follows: TGTGCCAGCAGTGAAATGGCCGCGGGGACTGAAGCTTTCTTT.

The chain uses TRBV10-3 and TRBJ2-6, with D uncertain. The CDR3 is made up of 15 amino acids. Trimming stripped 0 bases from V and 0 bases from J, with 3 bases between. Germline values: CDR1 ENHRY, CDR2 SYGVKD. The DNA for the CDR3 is TGTGCCATCAGTGAGTCGCTCTCTGGGGCCAACGTCCTGACTTTC. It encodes CAISESLSGANVLTF.

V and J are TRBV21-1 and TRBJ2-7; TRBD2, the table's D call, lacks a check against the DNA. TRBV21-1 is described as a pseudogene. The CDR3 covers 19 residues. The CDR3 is CASSARGLAGGNHSYEQYF. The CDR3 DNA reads TGTGCCAGCAGCGCGAGGGGACTAGCGGGAGGAAATCACTCCTACGAGCAGTACTTC.

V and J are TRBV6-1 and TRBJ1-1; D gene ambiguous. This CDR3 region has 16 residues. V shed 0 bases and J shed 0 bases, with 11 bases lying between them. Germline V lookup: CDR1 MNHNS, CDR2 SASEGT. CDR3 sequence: CASSEAIRPVNTEAFF. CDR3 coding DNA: TGTGCCAGCAGTGAAGCCATAAGGCCTGTGAACACTGAAGCTTTCTTT.

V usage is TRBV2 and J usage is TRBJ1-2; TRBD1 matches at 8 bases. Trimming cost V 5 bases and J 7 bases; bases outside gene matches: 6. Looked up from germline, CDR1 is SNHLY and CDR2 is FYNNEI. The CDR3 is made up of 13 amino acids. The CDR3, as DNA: TGTGCCAGCAGTCGACAGGGGTTGCTTGGCTACACCTTC. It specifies CASSRQGLLGYTF.

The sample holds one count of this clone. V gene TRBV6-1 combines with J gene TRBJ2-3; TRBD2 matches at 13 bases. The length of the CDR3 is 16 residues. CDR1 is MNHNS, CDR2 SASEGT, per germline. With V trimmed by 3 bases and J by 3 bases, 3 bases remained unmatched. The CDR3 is CASSDWTSGGTDTQYF. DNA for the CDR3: TGTGCCAGCAGTGACTGGACTAGCGGGGGAACAGATACGCAGTATTTT.

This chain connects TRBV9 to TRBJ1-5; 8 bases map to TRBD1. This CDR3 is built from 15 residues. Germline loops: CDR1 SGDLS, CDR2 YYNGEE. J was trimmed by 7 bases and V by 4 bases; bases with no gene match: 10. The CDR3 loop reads CASSQGAGGRQPQHF. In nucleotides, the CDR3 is TGTGCCAGCAGCCAAGGGGCAGGGGGCAGGCAGCCCCAGCATTTT.

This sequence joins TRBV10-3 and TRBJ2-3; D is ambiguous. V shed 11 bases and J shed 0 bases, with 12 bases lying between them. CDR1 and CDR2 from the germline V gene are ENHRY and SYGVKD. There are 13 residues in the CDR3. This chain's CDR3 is CAVGRDSTDTQYF. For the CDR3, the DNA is TGTGCCGTCGGAAGGGATAGCACAGATACGCAGTATTTT.

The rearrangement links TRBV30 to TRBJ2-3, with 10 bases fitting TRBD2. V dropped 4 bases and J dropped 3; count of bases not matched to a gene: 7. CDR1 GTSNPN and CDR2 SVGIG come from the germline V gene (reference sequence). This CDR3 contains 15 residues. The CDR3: CAWTISGGSTDTQYF. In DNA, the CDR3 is TGTGCCTGGACCATTAGCGGGGGGAGTACAGATACGCAGTATTTT.

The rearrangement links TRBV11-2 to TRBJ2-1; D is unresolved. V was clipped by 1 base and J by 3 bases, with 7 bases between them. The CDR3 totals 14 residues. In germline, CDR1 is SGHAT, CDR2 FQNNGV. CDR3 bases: TGTGCCAGCAGCTTAGTGCCAGACTACAATGAGCAGTTCTTC. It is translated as CASSLVPDYNEQFF.

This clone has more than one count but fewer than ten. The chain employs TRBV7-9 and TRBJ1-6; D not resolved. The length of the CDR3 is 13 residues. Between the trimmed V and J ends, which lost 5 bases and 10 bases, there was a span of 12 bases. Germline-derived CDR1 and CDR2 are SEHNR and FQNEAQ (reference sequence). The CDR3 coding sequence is TGTGCCAGCAGCACCGAAGGGAGCTCACCCCTCCACTTT. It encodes CASSTEGSSPLHF. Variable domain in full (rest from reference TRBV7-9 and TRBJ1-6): DTGVSQNPRHKITKRGQNVTFRCDPISEHNRLYWYRQTLGQGPEFLTYFQNEAQLEKSRLLSDRFSAERPKGSFSTLEIQRTEQGDSAMYLCASSTEGSSPLHFGNGTRLTVT.

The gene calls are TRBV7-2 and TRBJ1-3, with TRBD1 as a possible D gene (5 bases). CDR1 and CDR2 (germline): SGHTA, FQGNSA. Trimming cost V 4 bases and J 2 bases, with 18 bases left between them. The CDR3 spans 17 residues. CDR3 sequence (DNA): TGTGCCAGCAGCTCCCGGTTGGGGGACGTGGCTGGAAACACCATATATTTT. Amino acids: CASSSRLGDVAGNTIYF.

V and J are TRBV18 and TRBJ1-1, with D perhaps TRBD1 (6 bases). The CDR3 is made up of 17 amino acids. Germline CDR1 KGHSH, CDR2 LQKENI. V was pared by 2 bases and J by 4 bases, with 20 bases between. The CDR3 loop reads CASSPRQQGSRLTEAFF. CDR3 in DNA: TGTGCCAGCTCACCAAGGCAACAGGGTAGCCGGCTCACTGAAGCTTTCTTT.